This T cell receptor beta chain is drawn from a study of T-cell reconstitution after alpha-beta-depleted transplantation in children. Molecular barcoding with unique molecular identifiers was used for the TCRbeta library. TCRdb itself ran the PCR reads through MiXCR, one entry per CDR3 protein. The table lists under 400,000 distinct CDR3 sequences, around 25% of them singletons. Germline CDR1 and CDR2: DFQATT and SNEGSKA (reference sequence). This CDR3 is built from 14 residues. The junction had 5 bases not matched to a gene; V was cut back by 4 bases and J by 4 bases. This clonotype was observed a few times.

This clonotype originated in a male patient younger than 18 who had a stem cell transplant for acute lymphoblastic leukemia, so the T cells may come from the graft donor. Source: PBMCs, mostly from graft donor cells, taken 180 days after TCRalphabeta/CD19-depleted stem cell transplant. The chain uses TRBV20-1 and TRBJ2-7, with 12 bases fitting TRBD1. The CDR3: CSAIGDRGRYEQYF. CDR3 sequence (DNA): TGCAGTGCTATCGGGGACAGGGGGCGATACGAGCAGTACTTC.